This paragraph covers one T cell receptor (beta chain) sequence. The antigen is undetermined. V was pared by 0 bases and J by 1 base, with 13 bases of the junction left unmatched. Per germline, CDR1 SGHRS and CDR2 YFSETQ. The CDR3 is 19 residues long. PCR primers comprised 60 Vbeta and 13 Jbeta primers. Profiling relied on immunoSEQ multiplex PCR, and the TCRdb table lists in-frame clones only, not all of them. This repertoire includes 200,000 or so clones. These data come from a study of cytomegalovirus exposure and HLA in healthy donors. Study details: Out of about 190 million T cells, an earlier analysis found fewer than 140 million unique TCR beta sequences in total. Among the approximately 400 genotyped donors, 81% were placed in the Caucasian-associated ancestry cluster.

Study-wide findings and caveats: Cytomegalovirus association was listed for approximately 160 TCR beta chains. CMV serostatus was the sole immune exposure information available.

This chain joins TRBV5-1 and TRBJ2-1, with TRBD2 identical over 7 bases. The sequence was obtained from a girl aged 2 to 10 in good health and CMV-seropositive. Source material: PBMCs. As DNA, the CDR3 is TGCGCCAGCAGCTTGGGCCGGACTAGTCAAACGGCTTCCTACAATGAGCAGTTCTTC. Its protein product is CASSLGRTSQTASYNEQFF. Based on the CDR3 plus reference TRBV5-1 and TRBJ2-1, the full variable domain is KAGVTQTPRYLIKTRGQQVTLSCSPISGHRSVSWYQQTPGQGLQFLFEYFSETQRNKGNFPGRFSGRQFSNSRSEMNVSTLELGDSALYLCASSLGRTSQTASYNEQFFGPGTRLTVL.